This TCR beta chain was sequenced in a study of response to subunit inactivated influenza vaccine (dated by TCRdb to about 2018). Some background on the complete study: Deep quantitative profiling of the T cell receptor repertoire was used in the study to follow responses to a trivalent subunit inactivated influenza vaccine. Overall study results and their limits: The authors proposed that each seasonal influenza vaccination may bring in only a limited number of new T cells.

This clonotype turned up a few times. No cognate antigen has been identified for it. The sample holds no much larger clone one base away, and base qualities are not on file. Deletion took 2 bases off V and 5 bases off J, with a span of 14 bases between the germline ends. From cysteine to phenylalanine, the CDR3 is 15 amino acids long. The only DNA kept is the CDR3, 45 bases in frame from the first base. CDR1 and CDR2, per the germline V gene (reference sequence), are SEHNR and FQNEAQ. Library preparation used RT-PCR. The sequencer listed for this sample is Illumina HiSeq 2500. The public sequencing data were trimmed at Q25 with fastp and processed into clonotypes with MiXCR by TCRdb, which kept only in-frame beta chains. Identical CDR3 proteins give one entry, which carries the most common genes and DNA. In this sample the table shows over 800,000 distinct CDR3 sequences, roughly 20% of which occur a single time. About 10% of the sample belongs to the ten largest clones.

This clonotype was sampled from a man in his forties or fifties who received an inactivated influenza vaccine. Donor details come from another sample of the same person, matched by shared clones. The source was PBMCs from blood, collected about 5 days after vaccination. The chain links TRBV7-9 with TRBJ2-3; no D segment can be confidently identified. The CDR3 in this case is CASSLWAGDRDTQYF. The bases read TGTGCCAGCAGCTTATGGGCAGGCGATAGAGATACGCAGTATTTT.